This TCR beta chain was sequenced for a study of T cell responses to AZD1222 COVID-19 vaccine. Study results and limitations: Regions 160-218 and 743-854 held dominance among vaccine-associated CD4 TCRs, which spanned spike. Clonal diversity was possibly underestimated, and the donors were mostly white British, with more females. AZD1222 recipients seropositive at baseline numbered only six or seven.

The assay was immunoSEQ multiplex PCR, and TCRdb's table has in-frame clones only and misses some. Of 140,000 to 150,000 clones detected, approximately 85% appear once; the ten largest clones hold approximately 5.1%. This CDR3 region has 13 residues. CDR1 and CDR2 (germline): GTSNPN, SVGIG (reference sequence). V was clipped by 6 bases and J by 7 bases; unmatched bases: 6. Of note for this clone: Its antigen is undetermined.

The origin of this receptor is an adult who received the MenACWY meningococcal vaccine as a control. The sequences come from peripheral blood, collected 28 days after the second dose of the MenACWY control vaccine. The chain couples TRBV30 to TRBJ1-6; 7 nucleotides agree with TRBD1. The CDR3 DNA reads TGTGCCTGCCGACAGGGTGGGAATTCACCCCTCCACTTT. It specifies CACRQGGNSPLHF.